Each of the 7 T cell receptor beta chains below was sequenced from the same sample in a study of control samples from healthy donors and cancer patients. Only in-frame clones appear in the TCRdb table, and some are missing; sequencing was by immunoSEQ multiplex PCR. The data contain about 120,000 clones, 75% to 95% of them seen just once; the ten biggest clones take up roughly 2.6%. The sequenced material came from blood. Receptor source: a man between 35 and 55 years old in good health.

V gene TRBV7-9 combines with J gene TRBJ2-7; no firm D call. CDR3 length: 15 residues. The V gene lost 5 bases and the J gene lost 6 bases, with 20 bases spanning the gap. Per the germline V gene, CDR1 is SEHNR and CDR2 is FQNEAQ (reference sequence). The CDR3 sequence is CASSPSGGSYPEQYF. DNA for the CDR3: TGTGCCAGCAGCCCGTCGGGCGGCTCCTACCCCGAGCAGTACTTC.

The CDR3: CASSLDRYYEQYF. The CDR3 bases are TGTGCCAGCAGTTTAGACAGGTACTACGAGCAGTACTTC. The genes are TRBV27 and TRBJ2-7; D might be TRBD1 (6 bases). Germline V gives CDR1 MNHEY, CDR2 SMNVEV (reference sequence). The V end lost 2 bases, the J end lost 3 bases, and 8 bases lay between the germline ends. The CDR3 has 13 amino acids.

The chain recombines TRBV15 with TRBJ1-4; TRBD1 matches 9 bases. J was trimmed by 13 bases and V by 0 bases; bases with no gene match: 9. This CDR3 spans 15 amino acids. Germline V gene sequence: CDR1 LNHNV, CDR2 YYDKDF (reference sequence). The chain's CDR3 is CATSRDGDRVERLFF. CDR3 DNA: TGTGCCACCAGCAGAGATGGGGACAGGGTTGAGAGACTGTTTTTT.

This clone was detected only once. The chain combines TRBV9 with TRBJ1-3; D is unresolved. V lost 3 bases, J lost 3 bases, and 7 bases lay in between. This CDR3 region has 13 residues. CDR1 and CDR2 from the germline V gene are SGDLS and YYNGEE. The CDR3 loop is CASSAAIGNTIYF. The CDR3 DNA reads as TGTGCCAGCAGCGCGGCAATTGGAAACACCATATATTTT.

This clone came up a few times. The gene calls are TRBV5-4 and TRBJ1-1, with 10 bases matching TRBD1. The J segment lost 3 bases and the V segment lost 4 bases, leaving 3 bases of the junction unmatched. The germline gives CDR1 SGHNT, CDR2 YYREEE (reference sequence). The CDR3 contains 14 residues. The CDR3 protein is CASSQGTGDTEAFF. CDR3 bases: TGTGCCAGCAGCCAAGGGACAGGGGACACTGAAGCTTTCTTT.

This clone is a singleton in its sample. The gene calls are TRBV20-1 and TRBJ2-7; TRBD2 is a possible D gene (7 bases). The CDR3 totals 16 residues. Germline CDR1 is DFQATT and CDR2 is SNEGSKA (reference sequence). Trimming removed 3 bases from V and 0 bases from J, with 18 bases in between. Here the CDR3 DNA reads TGCAGTGCTAGTGAATGGGGGCGGGGGAGCTCCTACGAGCAGTACTTC. Translated, it gives CSASEWGRGSSYEQYF.

The chain carries TRBV27 and TRBJ1-2, with a weak D call TRBD1 (6 bases). The V end lost 4 bases, the J end lost 8 bases, and 14 bases lay between the germline ends. CDR1 and CDR2 from the germline V gene are MNHEY and SMNVEV (reference sequence). This CDR3 has 13 amino acids. The DNA of the CDR3 is TGTGCCAGCAGTTACGGACAGTCATTCGGCTACACCTTC. Translated, it gives CASSYGQSFGYTF.